Listed here are 26 T cell receptor beta chains from one sample, sequenced in a study of T cell clones after liver transplantation (dated by TCRdb to 2018 to 2020). Library preparation employed the immunoSEQ multiplex PCR assay. Sourced from immuneACCESS, this table was stored by TCRdb with only in-frame sequences that have V and J called. A share of the clones is absent; for the studies checked, an unresolved V gene accounts for under half, and the remainder has no known explanation. This sample has over 55,000 clones in its table, and roughly 70% of those were observed once. Roughly 2.8% of the sample goes to the ten largest clones. The source material was CD4+ T cells from blood, sampled at the approximately 16-month timepoint. The receptors were gathered from a human patient who received a liver transplant. Donor T cells from the graft may be present among the T cells after a transplant.

This rearrangement joins TRBV5-5 to TRBJ2-5; no definite D call. V gave up 1 base and J gave up 1 base, with 8 bases separating them. CDR1 is SGHKS, CDR2 YYEKEE, per germline (reference sequence). This CDR3 is 14 amino acids long. In DNA, the CDR3 is TGTGCCAGCAGCTTGTTTAACTTCCAAGAGACCCAGTACTTC. Its protein product is CASSLFNFQETQYF.

The V and J genes are TRBV6-5 and TRBJ2-7; 11 nucleotides align to TRBD1. Germline CDR1 is MNHEY and CDR2 is SVGAGI. Losses at the gene ends were 7 bases for V and 2 bases for J; bases not matched to a gene: 4. The CDR3 totals 14 residues. CDR3 nucleotides: TGTGCCAGCATGCCGGGACAGGGGGCCTACGAGCAGTACTTC. This gives the protein CASMPGQGAYEQYF.

The J gene is TRBJ1-4, the V gene TRBV7-2; D unresolved. The V end lost 5 bases, the J end lost 0 bases, and 13 bases lay between the germline ends. Looked up from germline, CDR1 is SGHTA and CDR2 is FQGNSA. This CDR3 is 16 amino acids long. The DNA for the CDR3 is TGTGCCAGCAGCCCCCGCCAGAGATCAACTAATGAAAAACTGTTTTTT. This gives the protein CASSPRQRSTNEKLFF.

The chain carries TRBV9 and TRBJ2-1, with 7 bases aligning to TRBD2. Germline CDR1 reads SGDLS; CDR2 reads YYNGEE. This CDR3 has 15 residues. V was clipped by 2 bases and J by 3 bases; unmatched bases: 5. The CDR3 region has the DNA TGTGCCAGCAGCGTGGGAGGGAGTCACTACAATGAGCAGTTCTTC. This sequence encodes CASSVGGSHYNEQFF.

The CDR3 DNA is TGTGCCAGCAGCCCCAACTCAGATACGCAGTATTTT. As protein: CASSPNSDTQYF. The genes are TRBV6-5 and TRBJ2-3; the D is unclear. This CDR3 contains 12 residues. Germline V gives CDR1 MNHEY, CDR2 SVGAGI. V was pared by 6 bases and J by 4 bases, with 8 bases between.

There are a few counts of this clone. This chain links TRBV7-2 with TRBJ2-5; D not certain. Per germline, CDR1 SGHTA and CDR2 FQGNSA. This CDR3 is 15 amino acids long. Trimming took off 4 bases at V and 5 bases at J, with 17 bases between the two ends. The CDR3, as DNA: TGTGCCAGCAGCTCATCGGCAGAACTACGGGAGACCCAGTACTTC. Translation: CASSSSAELRETQYF.

There are a few counts of this clone. This sequence joins TRBV4-1 and TRBJ2-5; a weak D match, TRBD1 (6 bases). Germline V gives CDR1 MGHRA, CDR2 YSYEKL. Trimming left V 3 bases short and J 5 bases short, with 16 bases between. This CDR3 has 15 amino acids. The CDR3 is CASSHEDSPRETQYF. CDR3 sequence (DNA): TGCGCCAGCAGCCACGAGGACAGTCCTCGGGAGACCCAGTACTTC.

This rearrangement joins TRBV7-2 to TRBJ2-3; D is undetermined. The germline V gene has CDR1 SGHTA and CDR2 FQGNSA. CDR3 size: 14 residues. The V end was cut by 6 bases, the J end by 0 bases, with 10 bases between. CDR3 DNA: TGTGCCAGCAGGAACAAGGCTAGCACAGATACGCAGTATTTT. Translating it yields CASRNKASTDTQYF. Combining the CDR3 with reference TRBV7-2 and TRBJ2-3 gives the whole variable domain GAGVSQSPSNKVTEKGKDVELRCDPISGHTALYWYRQSLGQGLEFLIYFQGNSAPDKSGLPSDRFSAERTGGSVSTLTIQRTQQEDSAVYLCASRNKASTDTQYFGPGTRLTVL.

This rearrangement joins TRBV14 to TRBJ2-7; D is possibly TRBD2 (5 bases). The CDR3 has 13 amino acids. The V gene's germline CDR1 is SGHDN and CDR2 FVKESK. Trimming removed 1 base from V and 6 bases from J, with 10 bases in between. The CDR3 nucleotides read TGTGCCAGCAGCCAAGGTGCTAGCCGCGAGCAGTACTTC. It codes for CASSQGASREQYF.

The J gene is TRBJ2-1, the V gene TRBV7-2; possibly TRBD1 or TRBD2 for D (5 bases each). The CDR3 spans 15 residues. Per the germline V gene, CDR1 is SGHTA and CDR2 is FQGNSA. Deletions cut 5 bases from V and 8 bases from J, with 19 bases between. In DNA, the CDR3 is TGTGCCAGCAGCCACCGGGACGTCTCACCCGATGAGCAGTTCTTC. It yields the protein CASSHRDVSPDEQFF.

The gene calls are TRBV6-4 and TRBJ1-4; D gene ambiguous. CDR1 is MRHNA and CDR2 is SNTAGT in the germline V gene. The CDR3 is 14 amino acids. Trimming cost V 6 bases and J 0 bases, with 8 bases left between them. The CDR3 nucleotides read TGTGCCAGCAGAACCGGGACAACTAATGAAAAACTGTTTTTT. Translation gives CASRTGTTNEKLFF.

The J gene is TRBJ2-5, the V gene TRBV5-1; 9 bases fit TRBD2. Germline CDR1 SGHRS, CDR2 YFSETQ. The CDR3 sequence is 13 residues long. After removal of 5 bases from V and 5 bases from J, the junction contained 4 bases not matched to a gene. The CDR3 DNA follows: TGCGCCAGCAGGGTAGCGGGGGTTGAGACCCAGTACTTC. The encoded protein is CASRVAGVETQYF.

This clone was seen more than once but under ten times. The chain uses TRBV6-5 and TRBJ1-3; possible D gene TRBD1, 5 bases. The CDR3 runs to 12 residues. Trimming left V 6 bases short and J 10 bases short, with 13 bases between. CDR1 is MNHEY and CDR2 is SVGAGI in the germline V gene. The CDR3 DNA follows: TGTGCCAGCAGGGGCCCAGGGTATACCATATATTTT. As protein: CASRGPGYTIYF.

V and J are TRBV2 and TRBJ2-2, with D perhaps TRBD2 (6 bases). This CDR3 is 18 amino acids long. Trimming shortened V by 3 bases and J by 4 bases, and 21 bases separated the two germline ends. Germline V gives CDR1 SNHLY, CDR2 FYNNEI. The CDR3 loop is CASSDSGSLGKGTGELFF. The CDR3 DNA follows: TGTGCCAGCAGTGATAGCGGTAGTCTAGGGAAAGGCACCGGGGAGCTGTTTTTT.

This clone has just a few counts. This rearrangement joins TRBV6-5 to TRBJ1-2; 9 bases agree with TRBD1. The CDR3 totals 14 residues. Germline CDR1 is MNHEY and CDR2 is SVGAGI. V shed 6 bases and J 6 bases; nucleotides not matched to a gene: 8. CDR3 loop: CASRGQGLEHGYTF. The CDR3 region has the DNA TGTGCCAGCAGAGGACAGGGGTTAGAGCATGGCTACACCTTC.

The chain combines TRBV19 with TRBJ2-2; 10 positions agree with TRBD1. Germline CDR1 LNHDA, CDR2 SQIVND (reference sequence). This CDR3 region has 16 residues. Losses at the gene ends were 5 bases for V and 4 bases for J; bases not matched to a gene: 7. CDR3 loop: CASSHRDRGLTGELFF. DNA for the CDR3: TGTGCCAGTAGTCACCGGGACAGGGGCCTCACCGGGGAGCTGTTTTTT. Full variable domain (rest looked up from reference TRBV19 and TRBJ2-2): DGGITQSPKYLFRKEGQNVTLSCEQNLNHDAMYWYRQDPGQGLRLIYYSQIVNDFQKGDIAEGYSVSREKKESFPLTVTSAQKNPTAFYLCASSHRDRGLTGELFFGEGSRLTVL.

The sample holds one count of this clone. The chain employs TRBV7-2 and TRBJ2-2; 9 bases match TRBD2. Trimming at V came to 4 bases and at J to 4 bases, leaving 10 bases not matched to a gene. Germline lookup yields CDR1 SGHTA and CDR2 FQGNSA. The CDR3 is 17 amino acids. CDR3 coding DNA: TGTGCCAGCAGCTCCGTGCGTAGCGGGAGTTTCACCGGGGAGCTGTTTTTT. This translates into CASSSVRSGSFTGELFF.

This chain's CDR3 is CASSPTPQGVNSPLHF. The CDR3, as DNA: TGTGCCAGCAGTCCGACTCCACAGGGGGTTAATTCACCCCTCCACTTT. The chain is built from TRBV27 and TRBJ1-6; TRBD1 matches at 8 bases. CDR1 MNHEY and CDR2 SMNVEV come from the germline V gene (reference sequence). Unmatched junction bases numbered 9, after V lost 5 bases and J lost 6 bases. The CDR3 has 16 amino acids.

This clone came up a few times. The chain recombines TRBV5-1 with TRBJ1-4; D perhaps matches TRBD1 (5 bases). Per germline, CDR1 SGHRS and CDR2 YFSETQ. The CDR3 has 16 amino acids. Trimming took off 3 bases at V and 0 bases at J, with 12 bases between the two ends. The CDR3 coding sequence is TGCGCCAGCAGCTACTCCGGGGCAGCAACTAATGAAAAACTGTTTTTT. Its translation: CASSYSGAATNEKLFF.

The rearrangement joins TRBV5-4 to TRBJ1-2, with D possibly being TRBD1 (5 bases). The V gene lost 4 bases and the J gene lost 8 bases, with 15 bases spanning the gap. Germline values: CDR1 SGHNT, CDR2 YYREEE (reference sequence). The CDR3 consists of 13 residues. The CDR3 DNA sequence: TGTGCCAGCAGCCACGACAGTCTCGGAGGCTACACCTTC. The encoded protein is CASSHDSLGGYTF. Together with reference TRBV5-4 and TRBJ1-2, the CDR3 gives the full variable domain: ETGVTQSPTHLIKTRGQQVTLRCSSQSGHNTVSWYQQALGQGPQFIFQYYREEENGRGNFPPRFSGLQFPNYSSELNVNALELDDSALYLCASSHDSLGGYTFGSGTRLTVV.

This chain links TRBV6-1 with TRBJ1-6; TRBD1 matches at 9 bases. Germline CDR1 and CDR2: MNHNS and SASEGT. Germline trimming cut 1 base from V and 5 bases from J; bases unmatched to any gene: 0. The CDR3 is made up of 15 amino acids. DNA of the CDR3: TGTGCCAGCAGTGAAGGGACAGGGGATAATTCACCCCTCCACTTT. Encoded protein: CASSEGTGDNSPLHF.

The rearrangement joins TRBV2 to TRBJ2-1, with D possibly being TRBD1 (6 bases). This CDR3 contains 12 residues. Germline V gives CDR1 SNHLY, CDR2 FYNNEI. V was clipped by 5 bases and J by 9 bases, with 11 bases between them. The CDR3 sequence is CASSQQGSEQFF. Here the CDR3 DNA reads TGTGCCAGCAGTCAACAGGGAAGTGAGCAGTTCTTC.

This clone occurred a few times. V and J are TRBV19 and TRBJ1-5; 7 bases map to TRBD1. The J segment lost 2 bases and the V segment lost 10 bases, leaving 5 bases of the junction unmatched. The CDR3 runs 13 residues. Germline loops: CDR1 LNHDA, CDR2 SQIVND (reference sequence). Here the CDR3 reads CATEGARNQPQHF. As DNA, the CDR3 is TGTGCCACCGAGGGGGCTCGCAATCAGCCCCAGCATTTT.

The chain recombines TRBV6-4 with TRBJ2-1; D gene ambiguous. Trimming shortened V by 3 bases and J by 0 bases, and 15 bases separated the two germline ends. Germline-derived CDR1 and CDR2 are MRHNA and SNTAGT. This CDR3 spans 17 amino acids. The CDR3 DNA reads as TGTGCCAGCAGTGAATCCGTACGGACCAGCTCCTACAATGAGCAGTTCTTC. Translated: CASSESVRTSSYNEQFF.

The chain combines TRBV15 with TRBJ1-2; D gene unclear. Germline values: CDR1 LNHNV, CDR2 YYDKDF (reference sequence). Trimming stripped 0 bases from V and 11 bases from J, with 13 bases between. CDR3 length: 13 amino acids. This CDR3 reads CATSRDLADIYTF. CDR3 DNA sequence: TGTGCCACCAGCAGAGATCTGGCAGACATATACACCTTC.

CDR3 nucleotides: TGTGCCAGCAGTCCCCGACATCTCAATCAGCCCCAGCATTTT. This sequence encodes CASSPRHLNQPQHF. The chain combines TRBV28 with TRBJ1-5; D is ambiguous. This CDR3 is built from 14 residues. Germline-derived CDR1 and CDR2 are MDHEN and SYDVKM. Trimming left V 5 bases short and J 3 bases short, with 11 bases between. The complete variable domain, with remaining parts taken from reference TRBV28 and TRBJ1-5, reads DVKVTQSSRYLVKRTGEKVFLECVQDMDHENMFWYRQDPGLGLRLIYFSYDVKMKEKGDIPEGYSVSREKKERFSLILESASTNQTSMYLCASSPRHLNQPQHFGDGTRLSIL.